This T cell receptor (beta chain) was observed in a study of cytomegalovirus exposure and HLA in healthy donors. Study outcomes and limitations: Within an earlier analysis, most TCR beta V segments proved productive either about 87% or about 30% of the time. Later analysis identified a missense DCLRE1C variant that was linked to TCR beta V- and J-gene trimming.

With regard to this clone: Antigen unknown.

There are 14 residues in the CDR3. V lost 3 bases and J lost 12, with 18 bases in between. In germline, CDR1 is MNHNS, CDR2 SASEGT. Vbeta (60) and Jbeta (13) primers were used in the PCR. This table comes from immunoSEQ multiplex PCR, and its TCRdb copy is limited to in-frame clones, with some not included. The sample contains roughly 100,000 clones, over 80% of which appear only once. As for the donors, each was a healthy bone marrow donor. The receptor was isolated from a female donor in good health and CMV-seropositive. The chain recombines TRBV6-1 with TRBJ2-1, with D possibly TRBD2 on 7 matching bases. Sequenced input: PBMCs. CDR3 nucleotide sequence: TGTGCCAGCAGTGAGTCGACAGGCGGGAGCGCGCAGTTCTTC. This sequence encodes CASSESTGGSAQFF.